One and the same sample provided the 3 T cell receptor beta chains below, sequenced in a study of neoadjuvant anti-PD-1 for oral cavity cancer. The table came from immunoSEQ multiplex PCR; TCRdb's copy has only in-frame clones and leaves some out. This sample has tens of thousands of clones; approximately 82% occur once, and the top ten carry about 3.7%. The specimen was PBMCs, collected before nivolumab (anti-PD-1) treatment. These receptors came from a person between 40 and 79 years old with oral cavity squamous cell carcinoma.

In this sample, this clone turned up once. The chain is built from TRBV6-1 and TRBJ1-2; 7 bases are shared with TRBD1. From germline, CDR1 is MNHNS and CDR2 SASEGT. The CDR3 has 13 residues. V lost 6 bases, J lost 6 bases, and 7 bases stayed unmatched. The chain's CDR3 is CASRQTGRDGYTF. Written as DNA, the CDR3 is TGTGCCAGCAGACAGACAGGGCGCGATGGCTACACCTTC.

Only a few counts were recorded for this clone. The chain uses TRBV4-1 and TRBJ2-1, with TRBD2 matching over 10 bases. CDR3 size: 16 residues. Germline V gives CDR1 MGHRA, CDR2 YSYEKL. Germline trimming cut 8 bases from V and 9 bases from J; bases unmatched to any gene: 16. CDR3: CASAGTSAPPGGEQFF. The CDR3 DNA follows: TGCGCCAGCGCCGGGACTAGCGCTCCACCCGGGGGTGAGCAGTTCTTC.

This clone was seen a few times. The rearrangement uses TRBV30 and TRBJ2-2; D remains unclear. V was clipped by 0 bases and J by 1 base, with 9 bases between them. The CDR3 contains 15 residues. Per germline, CDR1 GTSNPN and CDR2 SVGIG (reference sequence). The CDR3 DNA follows: TGTGCCTGGAGTGTAACCAGCGAGAACACCGGGGAGCTGTTTTTT. Translating gives CAWSVTSENTGELFF. Drawing the rest from reference TRBV30 and TRBJ2-2, the complete variable domain is SQTIHQWPATLVQPVGSPLSLECTVEGTSNPNLYWYRQAAGRGLQLLFYSVGIGQISSEVPQNLSASRPQDRQFILSSKKLLLSDSGFYLCAWSVTSENTGELFFGEGSRLTVL.